Listed below are T cell receptor delta chains from one sample, sequenced in a study of gammadelta T cells in human blood. TCRdb called clones from the RT-PCR reads again using CATT. The sample has some 700 delta-chain clones, around 20% seen once. The sequenced sample consisted of Vgamma9Vdelta2 gamma-delta T cells from fetal blood. The receptors stem from a human fetus. The CDR3 runs from the conserved cysteine through the conserved F or W. A D gene is named only where the DNA matches it firmly. A clone size is listed for some rows: how often the clone was seen (once, few, many), or a class if it is expanded.

D: TRDD3
J: TRDJ1
V: TRDV2
size: large
CDR3: CACDKLGDLTDKLIF
DNA: TGTGCCTGTGACAAACTGGGGGATCTCACCGATAAACTCATCTTT

D: .
J: TRDJ3
V: TRDV2
size: medium-sized
CDR3: CACDTLTGTWDTRQMFF
DNA: TGTGCCTGTGACACCCTTACTGGGACGTGGGACACCCGACAGATGTTTTTC

D: TRDD3
J: TRDJ3
V: TRDV2
size: few
CDR3: CACDTVLGDSSWDTRQMFF
DNA: TGTGCCTGCGACACCGTACTGGGGGATAGCTCCTGGGACACCCGACAGATGTTTTTC

D: .
J: TRDJ3
V: TRDV2
size: large
CDR3: CACDTVGGTGNWDTRQMFF
DNA: TGTGCCTGTGACACCGTCGGGGGTACTGGGAACTGGGACACCCGACAGATGTTTTTC

D: .
J: TRDJ3
V: TRDV2
size: .
CDR3: CACDHLSSWDTRQMFF
DNA: TGTGCCTGTGACCACCTTAGCTCCTGGGACACCCGACAGATGTTTTTC

D: TRDD3
J: TRDJ3
V: TRDV2
size: medium-sized
CDR3: CACDTGGYGSWDTRQMFF
DNA: TGTGCCTGTGACACCGGGGGATATGGCTCCTGGGACACCCGACAGATGTTTTTC

D: TRDD3
J: TRDJ3
V: TRDV2
size: large
CDR3: CACDTVLGDTSWDTRQMFF
DNA: TGTGCCTGTGACACCGTACTGGGGGATACCTCCTGGGACACCCGACAGATGTTTTTC

D: TRDD3
J: TRDJ3
V: TRDV2
size: .
CDR3: CACDTAGGSSWDTRQMFF
DNA: TGTGCCTGTGACACCGCTGGGGGATCTTCCTGGGACACCCGACAGATGTTTTTC

D: TRDD3
J: TRDJ3
V: TRDV2
size: medium-sized
CDR3: CACDEYWGISWDTRQMFF
DNA: TGTGCCTGTGACGAATACTGGGGGATATCCTGGGACACCCGACAGATGTTTTTC

D: TRDD3
J: TRDJ1
V: TRDV2
size: large
CDR3: CACDTGGIRTDKLIF
DNA: TGTGCCTGTGACACCGGGGGGATACGCACCGATAAACTCATCTTT

D: TRDD3
J: TRDJ3
V: TRDV2
size: .
CDR3: CACDVLGDPRDTRQMFF
DNA: TGTGCCTGTGACGTACTGGGGGATCCCCGGGACACCCGACAGATGTTTTTC

D: TRDD3
J: TRDJ3
V: TRDV2
size: large
CDR3: CACDILGDTGRDTRQMFF
DNA: TGTGCCTGTGACATACTGGGGGATACTGGCCGGGACACCCGACAGATGTTTTTC

D: TRDD3
J: TRDJ2
V: TRDV2
size: medium-sized
CDR3: CACDPILGDTRGSTAQLFF
DNA: TGTGCCTGTGACCCCATACTGGGGGATACTCGAGGGTCGACAGCACAACTCTTCTTT

D: TRDD3
J: TRDJ3
V: TRDV2
size: large
CDR3: CACDTGGYESWDTRQMFF
DNA: TGTGCCTGTGACACTGGGGGATACGAGTCCTGGGACACCCGACAGATGTTTTTC

D: TRDD3
J: TRDJ3
V: TRDV2
size: large
CDR3: CACDTVLGDTRSWDTRQMFF
DNA: TGTGCCTGTGACACCGTACTGGGGGATACGCGCTCCTGGGACACCCGACAGATGTTTTTC

D: TRDD3
J: TRDJ3
V: TRDV2
size: large
CDR3: CACDSLLGAGPWDTRQMFF
DNA: TGTGCCTGTGACTCCTTACTGGGGGCCGGGCCCTGGGACACCCGACAGATGTTTTTC